This T cell receptor (beta chain) stems from a study of blood T cells in healthy people across ages. Trimming shortened V by 7 bases and J by 5 bases, and 8 bases separated the two germline ends. Germline CDR1 reads SNHLY; CDR2 reads FYNNEI. The CDR3 has 12 amino acids. The use of a sample-barcoded 5' primer and a J-beta primer mix characterized a second PCR of roughly 7 to 11 cycles. Using its own MiXCR run on the 5' RACE reads, TCRdb lists one record per CDR3 protein. The top ten hold about 13% of the sample, which has 650,000 to 700,000 distinct CDR3 sequences, 40% to 65% seen once. The TCR originated in a woman older than 75 in good health. The chain is built from TRBV2 and TRBJ1-4; D is perhaps TRBD1 (5 bases). Sequenced input: blood. CDR3 region: CASIGGNEKLFF. The CDR3 DNA sequence: TGTGCCAGCATTGGGGGAAATGAAAAACTGTTTTTT.